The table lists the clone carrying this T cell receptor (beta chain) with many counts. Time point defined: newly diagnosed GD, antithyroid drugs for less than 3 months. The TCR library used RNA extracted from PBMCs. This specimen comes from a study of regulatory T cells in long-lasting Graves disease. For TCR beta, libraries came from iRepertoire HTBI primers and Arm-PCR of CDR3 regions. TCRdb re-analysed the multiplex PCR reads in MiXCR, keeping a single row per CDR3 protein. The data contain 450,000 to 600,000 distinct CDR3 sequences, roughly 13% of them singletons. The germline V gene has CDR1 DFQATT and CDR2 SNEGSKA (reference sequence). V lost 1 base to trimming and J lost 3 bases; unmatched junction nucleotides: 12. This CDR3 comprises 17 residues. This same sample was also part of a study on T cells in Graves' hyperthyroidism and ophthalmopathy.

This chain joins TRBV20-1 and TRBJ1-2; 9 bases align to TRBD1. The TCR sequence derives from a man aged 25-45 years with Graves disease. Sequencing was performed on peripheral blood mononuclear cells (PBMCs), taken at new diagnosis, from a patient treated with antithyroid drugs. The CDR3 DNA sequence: TGCAGTGCTAGAGGATTGGGACAGGGAATTGGATACTATGGCTACACCTTC. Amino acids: CSARGLGQGIGYYGYTF.